What follows is one T cell receptor beta chain and its context. The target antigen is unknown. The sample is drawn from a study of neoadjuvant nivolumab and ipilimumab in lung cancer. Study-wide results and caveats: Pretherapy blood TCR richness correlated positively with resected tumor richness. TCR clonality did not significantly correlate with pathologic tumor regression.

TCRdb's table, derived via immunoSEQ multiplex PCR, lists solely in-frame clones and lacks some. The sample lists some 25,000 clones; approximately 85% were seen once. The sequencing used tumor tissue, collected after neoadjuvant nivolumab, alone or with ipilimumab, at or shortly before surgery. The sequence derives from an adult with non-small cell lung cancer.

The CDR3 sequence: CASRGTGVNRYTF. The CDR3 DNA sequence: TGTGCCAGCAGAGGAACAGGGGTCAATCGCTACACCTTC. The chain combines TRBV6-5 with TRBJ1-2, with 7 bases identical to TRBD1. CDR1 and CDR2 from the germline V gene are MNHEY and SVGAGI. With 6 bases clipped from V and 9 bases from J, the junction kept 10 bases outside the gene matches. This CDR3 is built from 13 residues.